One sample yielded the 21 T cell receptor beta chains listed below, sequenced in a study of the immune and genomic landscape of osteosarcoma (dated by TCRdb to 2020 to 2022). The tumors sampled were post-treatment primary, local recurrence and metastasis specimens taken from patients with a poor prognosis. Receptors were amplified or captured by the immunoSEQ multiplex PCR assay. Imported from immuneACCESS, the table was reduced by TCRdb to in-frame sequences with V and J called. These copies leave out some clones; in studies compared against another copy, an unresolved V gene accounts for under half, and the cause of the remainder is not known. In this sample the table shows about 5,100 clones, just over 75% of which occur a single time. 6.2% of the sample rests with the top ten. The sequenced sample consisted of osteosarcoma tumor tissue from the lung. The receptors come from a human donor with osteosarcoma.

The chain employs TRBV11-2 and TRBJ1-2; 9 nucleotides line up with TRBD1. Trimming took 0 bases from V and 7 from J; bases not matched to a gene: 9. The germline V gene encodes CDR1 SGHAT and CDR2 FQNNGV. This CDR3 spans 16 amino acids. CDR3: CASSLERGTGRSGYTF. The CDR3 DNA reads as TGTGCCAGCAGCTTAGAAAGGGGGACAGGGCGTTCTGGCTACACCTTC.

The V call is TRBV6-5, the J call TRBJ2-1, with no clear D. The CDR3 contains 15 residues. V was pared by 8 bases and J by 4 bases, with 18 bases between. In germline, CDR1 is MNHEY, CDR2 SVGAGI. Written as DNA, the CDR3 is TGTGCCAGCTCCCTGTCGAGAGGACGGTACAATGAGCAGTTCTTC. This gives the protein CASSLSRGRYNEQFF.

The chain couples TRBV30 to TRBJ1-1, with unresolved D. CDR3 length: 15 residues. Trimming took 0 bases from V and 5 from J, leaving 16 bases between them. The germline gives CDR1 GTSNPN, CDR2 SVGIG (reference sequence). CDR3 loop: CAWSVMRLKKTEAFF. The DNA for the CDR3 is TGTGCCTGGAGTGTAATGAGACTGAAAAAGACTGAAGCTTTCTTT.

V gene TRBV27 combines with J gene TRBJ2-6; tentative D call: TRBD1 (5 bases). Trimming took 6 bases from V and 0 from J, leaving 9 bases between them. The CDR3 is made up of 15 amino acids. Looked up from germline, CDR1 is MNHEY and CDR2 is SMNVEV (reference sequence). CDR3 nucleotides: TGTGCCAGCAGCCTGACAGCCTCTGGGGCCAACGTCCTGACTTTC. Translated: CASSLTASGANVLTF.

The chain links TRBV12-2 to TRBJ2-5; TRBD1 reflects the table's D call only, with no check against the DNA. TRBV12-2 has pseudogene status. The CDR3 has 13 amino acids. CDR3 DNA sequence: TGTGCAAGTCGCCCCTCAGGTGCGGAGACCCAGTACTTC. The encoded protein is CASRPSGAETQYF.

This chain joins TRBV6-5 and TRBJ1-6; the D is unclear. Germline assignment: CDR1 MNHEY and CDR2 SVGAGI. The V gene lost 3 bases and the J gene lost 1 base, with 10 bases spanning the gap. This CDR3 is 16 amino acids long. The CDR3 nucleotides are TGTGCCAGCAGTTATTATGGGGTATCCTATAATTCACCCCTCCACTTT. Residues: CASSYYGVSYNSPLHF.

The genes are TRBV4-2 and TRBJ2-2; D remains ambiguous. Germline V gene sequence: CDR1 LGHNA, CDR2 YNFKEQ. This CDR3 is built from 14 residues. Trimming removed 1 base at V and 7 bases at J, with 10 bases between. CDR3 region: CASSQVGVIGELFF. The CDR3 DNA reads as TGTGCCAGCAGCCAAGTTGGAGTAATCGGGGAGCTGTTTTTT.

This chain links TRBV27 with TRBJ1-5; 7 positions agree with TRBD1. The trim removed 5 bases at V and 6 bases at J, leaving 13 bases unmatched. Germline-derived CDR1 and CDR2 are MNHEY and SMNVEV (reference sequence). The CDR3 is 16 residues long. CDR3 nucleotides: TGTGCCAGCAGTCCGAAAGACACAGGGGTAGGTCAGCCCCAGCATTTT. Its protein product is CASSPKDTGVGQPQHF.

The sample holds one count of this clone. The V and J genes are TRBV14 and TRBJ1-6; D is unclear. Germline V gives CDR1 SGHDN, CDR2 FVKESK. This CDR3 region has 11 residues. Trimming took off 0 bases at V and 15 bases at J, with 6 bases between the two ends. CDR3 protein: CASSQDVDLHF. The CDR3 bases are TGTGCCAGCAGCCAAGATGTAGACCTCCACTTT.

The rearrangement links TRBV7-9 to TRBJ2-6; 7 nucleotides align to TRBD1. Germline-derived CDR1 and CDR2 are SEHNR and FQNEAQ (reference sequence). With 4 bases clipped from V and 2 bases from J, the junction kept 5 bases outside the gene matches. The CDR3 extends over 16 amino acids. The CDR3 protein is CASSYPTGAGANVLTF. The CDR3 nucleotides are TGTGCCAGCAGCTATCCAACAGGGGCTGGGGCCAACGTCCTGACTTTC.

The gene calls are TRBV5-5 and TRBJ2-4; D may be TRBD1 (6 bases). The germline CDR1 and CDR2 sequences are SGHKS and YYEKEE (reference sequence). The CDR3 is 16 amino acids. Trimming cost V 4 bases and J 5 bases, with 19 bases left between them. The CDR3 DNA reads TGTGCCAGCAGCCCAGAGAGAGGGGGTGCTCAAAACATTCAGTACTTC. Residues: CASSPERGGAQNIQYF. Full variable domain (rest looked up from reference TRBV5-5 and TRBJ2-4): DAGVTQSPTHLIKTRGQQVTLRCSPISGHKSVSWYQQVLGQGPQFIFQYYEKEERGRGNFPDRFSARQFPNYSSELNVNALLLGDSALYLCASSPERGGAQNIQYFGAGTRLSVL.

The table lists this clone with a count of one. The J gene is TRBJ1-1, the V gene TRBV27; D perhaps matches TRBD1 (5 bases). CDR1 and CDR2 from the germline V gene are MNHEY and SMNVEV (reference sequence). Trimming shortened V by 0 bases and J by 0 bases, and 11 bases separated the two germline ends. This CDR3 spans 16 amino acids. CDR3 bases: TGTGCCAGCAGTTTATCAACAGGAAGCCTGAACACTGAAGCTTTCTTT. Amino acid sequence: CASSLSTGSLNTEAFF.

This sequence joins TRBV27 and TRBJ2-5, with D tentatively TRBD2 (6 bases). The CDR3 has 19 residues. V was pared by 10 bases and J by 2 bases, with 32 bases between. CDR1 MNHEY and CDR2 SMNVEV come from the germline V gene (reference sequence). Here the CDR3 reads CANPSGGRGEGEVQETQYF. Here the CDR3 DNA reads TGTGCCAATCCTTCCGGGGGTAGAGGAGAGGGTGAGGTGCAAGAGACCCAGTACTTC.

The chain combines TRBV6-5 with TRBJ2-1; no clear D. Trimming took off 5 bases at V and 6 bases at J, with 14 bases between the two ends. CDR1 and CDR2 from the germline V gene are MNHEY and SVGAGI. The CDR3 is 14 amino acids. DNA of the CDR3: TGTGCCAGCAGTCAAACCCTGGGAAGCAATGAGCAGTTCTTC. Protein product: CASSQTLGSNEQFF.

V usage is TRBV5-1 and J usage is TRBJ2-7; 12 bases match TRBD1. With V trimmed by 0 bases and J by 6 bases, 4 bases remained unmatched. The CDR3 spans 15 residues. The germline CDR1 and CDR2 sequences are SGHRS and YFSETQ. The CDR3 DNA reads as TGCGCCAGCAGCTTGGGAGGGACAGGGGGCTCCGAGCAGTACTTC. The encoded protein is CASSLGGTGGSEQYF. Filled out from reference TRBV5-1 and TRBJ2-7, the complete variable domain reads KAGVTQTPRYLIKTRGQQVTLSCSPISGHRSVSWYQQTPGQGLQFLFEYFSETQRNKGNFPGRFSGRQFSNSRSEMNVSTLELGDSALYLCASSLGGTGGSEQYFGPGTRLTVT.

The chain joins TRBV7-6 to TRBJ2-1; 10 nucleotides line up with TRBD2. The germline CDR1 and CDR2 sequences are SGHVS and FNYEAQ. The CDR3 has 14 amino acids. V was clipped by 5 bases and J by 8 bases; unmatched bases: 6. The CDR3 DNA follows: TGTGCCAGCAGCGGCCTGGGACTAGCGTATGAGCAGTTCTTC. This translates into CASSGLGLAYEQFF.

This rearrangement joins TRBV12-5 to TRBJ2-2; D is possibly TRBD1 or TRBD2 (6 bases each). V was shortened by 5 bases and J by 10 bases, with 26 bases between the two germline ends. Per the germline V gene, CDR1 is LGHNT and CDR2 is FRNRAP. The CDR3 has 17 amino acids. The CDR3 region is CASGPRGLRGWEAELFF. The CDR3 DNA reads TGTGCTAGTGGTCCGCGGGGTTTGAGGGGGTGGGAGGCGGAGCTGTTTTTT.

Turning to this clone: Other nucleotide sequences from this sample produce the same CDR3. V and J are TRBV27 and TRBJ2-1; D uncertain. Trimming cost V 3 bases and J 7 bases, with 7 bases left between them. Germline V gives CDR1 MNHEY, CDR2 SMNVEV (reference sequence). This CDR3 region has 12 residues. This chain's CDR3 is CASSLGGNEQFF. CDR3 coding DNA: TGTGCCAGCAGTTTGGGCGGAAATGAGCAGTTCTTC.

This chain connects TRBV5-1 to TRBJ2-1; 7 bases are a match to TRBD2. The CDR3 runs 15 residues. J gave up 8 bases and V 1 base, and 9 bases lay outside the gene matches. CDR1 and CDR2 from the germline V gene are SGHRS and YFSETQ. CDR3 loop: CASSLSLAEIYEQFF. As DNA, the CDR3 is TGCGCCAGCAGCTTGAGTCTAGCGGAGATCTATGAGCAGTTCTTC.

J is TRBJ2-7 and V is TRBV6-5, with D perhaps TRBD1 (6 bases). V was clipped by 3 bases and J by 5 bases, with 11 bases between them. The V gene's germline CDR1 is MNHEY and CDR2 SVGAGI. CDR3 length: 13 amino acids. Here the CDR3 reads CASSYNRADEQYF. As DNA, the CDR3 is TGTGCCAGCAGTTATAACAGGGCGGACGAGCAGTACTTC.

This clone was counted a few times. The chain is built from TRBV7-2 and TRBJ1-1; D is possibly TRBD1 (6 bases). From germline, CDR1 is SGHTA and CDR2 FQGNSA. Trimming took 6 bases from V and 0 from J, leaving 8 bases between them. The CDR3 loop spans 13 amino acids. The CDR3 DNA sequence: TGTGCCAGCAGTGGACAGTTGAACACTGAAGCTTTCTTT. It translates to CASSGQLNTEAFF.